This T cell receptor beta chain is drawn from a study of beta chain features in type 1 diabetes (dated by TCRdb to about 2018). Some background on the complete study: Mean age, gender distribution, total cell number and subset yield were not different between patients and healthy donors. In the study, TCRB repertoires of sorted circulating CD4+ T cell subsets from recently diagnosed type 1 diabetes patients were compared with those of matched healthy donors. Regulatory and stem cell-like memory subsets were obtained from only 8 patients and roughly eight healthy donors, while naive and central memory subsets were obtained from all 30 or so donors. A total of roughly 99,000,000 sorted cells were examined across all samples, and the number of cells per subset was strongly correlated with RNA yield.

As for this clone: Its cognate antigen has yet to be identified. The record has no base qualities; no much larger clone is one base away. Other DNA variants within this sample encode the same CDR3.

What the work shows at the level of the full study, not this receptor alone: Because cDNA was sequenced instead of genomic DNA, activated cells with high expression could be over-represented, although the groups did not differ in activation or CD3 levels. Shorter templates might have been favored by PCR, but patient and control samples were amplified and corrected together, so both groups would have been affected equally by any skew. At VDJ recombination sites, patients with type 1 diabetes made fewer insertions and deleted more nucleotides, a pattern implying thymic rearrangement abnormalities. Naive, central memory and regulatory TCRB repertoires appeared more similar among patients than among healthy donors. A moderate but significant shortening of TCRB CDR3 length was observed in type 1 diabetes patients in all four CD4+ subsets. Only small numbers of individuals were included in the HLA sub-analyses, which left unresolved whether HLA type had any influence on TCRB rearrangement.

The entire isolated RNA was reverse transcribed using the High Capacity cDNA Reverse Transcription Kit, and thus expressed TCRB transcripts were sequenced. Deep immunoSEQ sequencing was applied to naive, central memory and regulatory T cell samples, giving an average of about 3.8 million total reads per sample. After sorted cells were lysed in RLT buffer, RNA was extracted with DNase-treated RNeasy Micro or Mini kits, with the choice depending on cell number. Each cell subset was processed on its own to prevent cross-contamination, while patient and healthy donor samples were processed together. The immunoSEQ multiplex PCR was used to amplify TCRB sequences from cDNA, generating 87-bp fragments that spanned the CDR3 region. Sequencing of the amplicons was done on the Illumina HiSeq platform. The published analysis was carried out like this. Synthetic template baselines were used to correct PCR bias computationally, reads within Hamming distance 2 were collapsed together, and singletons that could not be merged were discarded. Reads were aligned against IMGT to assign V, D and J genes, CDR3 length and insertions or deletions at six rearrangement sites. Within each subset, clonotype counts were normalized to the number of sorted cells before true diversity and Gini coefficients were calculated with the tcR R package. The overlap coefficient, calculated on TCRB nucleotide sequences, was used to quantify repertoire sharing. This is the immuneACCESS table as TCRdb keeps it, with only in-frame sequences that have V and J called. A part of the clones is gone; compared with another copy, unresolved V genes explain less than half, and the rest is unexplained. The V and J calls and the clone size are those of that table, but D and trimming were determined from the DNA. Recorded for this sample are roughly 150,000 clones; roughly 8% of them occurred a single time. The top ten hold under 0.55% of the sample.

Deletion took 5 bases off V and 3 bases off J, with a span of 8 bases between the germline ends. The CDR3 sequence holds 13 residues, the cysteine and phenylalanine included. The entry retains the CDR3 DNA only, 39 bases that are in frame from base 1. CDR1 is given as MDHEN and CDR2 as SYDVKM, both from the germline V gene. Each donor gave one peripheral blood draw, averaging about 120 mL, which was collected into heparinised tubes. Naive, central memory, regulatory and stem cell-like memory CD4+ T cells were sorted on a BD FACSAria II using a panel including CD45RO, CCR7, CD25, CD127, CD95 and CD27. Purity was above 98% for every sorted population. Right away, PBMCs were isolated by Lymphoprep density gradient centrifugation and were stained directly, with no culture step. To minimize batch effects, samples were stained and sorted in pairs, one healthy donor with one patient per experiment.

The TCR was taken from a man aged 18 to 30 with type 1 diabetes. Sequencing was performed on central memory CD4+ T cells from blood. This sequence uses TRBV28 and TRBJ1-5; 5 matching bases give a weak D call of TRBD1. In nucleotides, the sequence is TGTGCCAGCAGTCGACAGTTCAATCAGCCCCAGCATTTT. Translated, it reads CASSRQFNQPQHF.